The rows below give T cell receptor beta chains drawn from one sample of a study of radiotherapy plus CTLA-4 blockade in lung cancer. The assay was immunoSEQ multiplex PCR, and TCRdb's table has in-frame clones only and misses some. The sample holds tens of thousands of clones, 78% seen once. This specimen consisted of peripheral blood, obtained from a patient treated with radiotherapy plus ipilimumab. These receptors were obtained from a human donor with non-small cell lung cancer who had a partial response to radiotherapy plus ipilimumab. Some clones in this sample may be carry-over from other donors' samples. Both conserved end residues are part of each CDR3. D genes are given only for firm matches. Size values are once, few and many counts, or a class for expanded clones, and some rows have none.

j_call clone_size v_call d_call cdr3_length cdr3_aa cdr3_nt
TRBJ2-1 - TRBV2 - 14 CASSATLVRNEQFF TGTGCCAGCAGCGCGACCCTCGTCAGGAATGAGCAGTTCTTC
TRBJ2-2 - TRBV2 TRBD1 17 CASSALTGTGFRGELFF TGTGCCAGCAGTGCGCTAACCGGGACAGGGTTTCGCGGGGAGCTGTTTTTT
TRBJ1-6 - TRBV7-8 TRBD1 17 CASSPGTGGSYNSPLHF TGTGCCAGCAGCCCCGGGACAGGGGGCTCCTATAATTCACCCCTCCACTTT
TRBJ2-1 - TRBV5-1 TRBD2 14 CASSPRREGNEQFF TGCGCCAGCAGCCCGAGACGGGAGGGGAATGAGCAGTTCTTC
TRBJ2-7 few TRBV29-1 - 13 CSASQGGPNEQYF TGCAGCGCTTCACAGGGGGGGCCCAACGAGCAGTACTTC
TRBJ2-3 - TRBV7-9 - 15 CASSFSYLREDTQYF TGTGCCAGCAGCTTCTCATACCTCAGGGAAGATACGCAGTATTTT
TRBJ2-1 - TRBV19 - 11 CASQGTSSVFF TGTGCCAGTCAGGGTACCTCCTCCGTGTTCTTC
TRBJ1-2 - TRBV28 TRBD1 14 CASSHSGTGYGYTF TGTGCCAGCAGTCACTCCGGGACAGGCTATGGCTACACCTTC
TRBJ2-1 - TRBV28 TRBD2 14 CASGSGGYYNEQFF TGTGCCAGCGGTAGCGGGGGGTACTACAATGAGCAGTTCTTC
TRBJ2-6 - TRBV7-8 - 16 CASSFGRVGGANVLTF TGTGCCAGCAGCTTTGGCAGGGTGGGAGGGGCCAACGTCCTGACTTTC
TRBJ2-3 - TRBV27 TRBD2 15 CASSFGAGSTDTQYF TGTGCCAGCAGTTTCGGAGCGGGATCAACAGATACGCAGTATTTT
TRBJ1-2 - TRBV19 - 15 CASSTPGGRPYGYTF TGTGCCAGTAGTACCCCGGGGGGACGCCCATATGGCTACACCTTC
TRBJ1-2 - TRBV7-9 - 12 CASSEGVGGYTF TGTGCCAGCAGCGAGGGCGTGGGTGGCTACACCTTC
TRBJ1-6 once TRBV6-1 TRBD1 17 CASSALAGQGGGSPLHF TGTGCCAGCAGTGCCCTTGCCGGACAGGGGGGAGGTTCACCCCTCCACTTT
TRBJ2-1 - TRBV19 TRBD1 13 CASRAGQGDEQFF TGTGCCAGTAGGGCCGGACAGGGCGATGAGCAGTTCTTC
TRBJ1-5 - TRBV19 TRBD1 16 CASSRGQGNSNQPQHF TGTGCCAGTAGTAGGGGACAGGGAAATAGCAATCAGCCCCAGCATTTT
TRBJ2-7 - TRBV27 - 14 CASSRRVSSYEQYF TGTGCCAGCAGTCGCAGGGTTAGCTCCTACGAGCAGTACTTC
TRBJ2-5 - TRBV7-2 - 14 CASSAAGGWETQYF TGTGCCAGCAGCGCCGCTGGGGGGTGGGAGACCCAGTACTTC
TRBJ1-1 - TRBV5-6 - 12 CASSHSNTEAFF TGTGCCAGCAGCCATTCGAACACTGAAGCTTTCTTT
TRBJ2-1 - TRBV30 TRBD2 15 CAWSVGLAGYNEQFF TGTGCCTGGAGTGTTGGGCTAGCGGGCTACAATGAGCAGTTCTTC
TRBJ2-2 - TRBV5-1 - 17 CASSLGGNSLNTGELFF TGCGCCAGCAGCTTAGGCGGGAACAGCCTGAACACCGGGGAGCTGTTTTTT
TRBJ1-1 - TRBV19 - 13 CASSSGLGAEAFF TGTGCCAGTAGTAGTGGGTTGGGCGCTGAAGCTTTCTTT
TRBJ2-3 - TRBV7-9 TRBD2 15 CASSLLASGVDTQYF TGTGCCAGCAGCTTATTGGCTAGCGGGGTTGATACGCAGTATTTT
TRBJ1-1 - TRBV12-5 TRBD1 16 CASGSSYRGLGTEAFF TGTGCTAGTGGTTCGTCATACAGGGGCCTCGGCACTGAAGCTTTCTTT
TRBJ1-1 - TRBV7-2 - 13 CASSNRQDTEAFF TGTGCCAGCAGCAATCGACAGGACACTGAAGCTTTCTTT
TRBJ2-7 - TRBV7-8 - 15 CASSSGTAVSYEQYF TGTGCCAGCAGCTCCGGGACTGCCGTCTCCTACGAGCAGTACTTC
TRBJ2-7 - TRBV5-1 - 14 CASSEGGGSYEQYF TGCGCCAGCAGCGAGGGAGGGGGCTCCTACGAGCAGTACTTC
TRBJ2-1 - TRBV2 - 16 CASRWGGGGKVNEQFF TGTGCCAGCAGGTGGGGGGGAGGGGGGAAAGTCAATGAGCAGTTCTTC
TRBJ2-4 few TRBV6-6 - 12 CASRGLENIQYF TGTGCCAGCAGGGGACTGGAAAACATTCAGTACTTC
TRBJ2-7 - TRBV5-1 - 13 CASSSGNSYEQYF TGCGCCAGCAGCTCAGGAAACAGCTACGAGCAGTACTTC
TRBJ1-1 - TRBV11-2 - 13 CASSLERRTEAFF TGTGCCAGCAGCTTAGAGCGGCGAACAGAAGCTTTCTTT
TRBJ2-7 - TRBV28 TRBD1 16 CASSTARDRGRYEQYF TGTGCCAGCAGCACCGCCCGGGACAGGGGACGCTACGAGCAGTACTTC
TRBJ1-5 - TRBV10-3 - 15 CAISLTGNSNQPQHF TGTGCCATCAGTCTTACAGGGAACAGCAATCAGCCCCAGCATTTT
TRBJ1-2 - TRBV28 TRBD1 14 CASSLRQGSYGYTF TGTGCCAGCAGTTTAAGACAGGGCAGTTATGGCTACACCTTC
TRBJ2-3 - TRBV27 TRBD2 17 CASRGLGSGLGVDTQYF TGTGCCAGCAGGGGGTTAGGTAGCGGGCTAGGGGTGGATACGCAGTATTTT
TRBJ2-6 - TRBV28 - 15 CASITPKSGANVLTF TGTGCCAGCATTACACCGAAGTCTGGGGCCAACGTCCTGACTTTC
TRBJ2-3 - TRBV7-9 TRBD2 18 CASSLGLAGGASTDTQYF TGTGCCAGCAGCTTAGGACTAGCGGGGGGTGCTAGCACAGATACGCAGTATTTT
TRBJ2-3 - TRBV7-9 - 13 CASSLVHQDTQYF TGTGCCAGCAGCTTAGTACACCAAGATACGCAGTATTTT
TRBJ2-3 - TRBV18 TRBD2 21 CASSSPGLAGGPYRSTDTQYF TGTGCCAGCTCATCACCCGGACTAGCGGGGGGGCCATATCGGAGCACAGATACGCAGTATTTT
TRBJ2-5 few TRBV9 TRBD2 16 CASSVGSGGHQETQYF TGTGCCAGCAGCGTAGGAAGCGGGGGCCACCAAGAGACCCAGTACTTC
TRBJ2-7 - TRBV4-1 TRBD2 16 CASSLRLADLGGEQYF TGCGCCAGCAGCCTGCGGCTAGCGGACCTGGGGGGAGAGCAGTACTTC